The 3 T cell receptor beta chains below were found in one sample sequenced in a study of early T cells in non-severe SARS-CoV-2 infection. MiXCR was run by TCRdb on the 5' RACE reads, yielding one entry per CDR3 protein. The top ten hold less than 10% of the sample, which has around 78,000 distinct CDR3 sequences, about 9.4% seen once. The sample was whole blood, taken at baseline. Receptors were obtained from an adult who was a healthcare worker with PCR-confirmed SARS-CoV-2 infection or an uninfected control (not recorded which).

This clonotype was picked up many times. This chain joins TRBV7-9 and TRBJ2-3; D is undetermined. Germline V gene lookup returns CDR1 SEHNR and CDR2 FQNEAQ (reference sequence). This CDR3 has 12 amino acids. Trimming pared 3 bases from V and 3 bases from J, leaving 4 bases between. CDR3 loop: CASSFSTDTQYF. The CDR3 DNA reads TGTGCCAGCAGCTTTTCGACAGATACGCAGTATTTT.

This clonotype has only a few counts. This sequence joins TRBV24-1 and TRBJ2-3, with 8 bases identical to TRBD1. V lost 3 bases and J lost 8; bases outside the gene matches: 6. The CDR3 runs 14 residues. From germline, CDR1 is KGHDR and CDR2 SFDVKD. The CDR3 region is CATSDGQGTLTQYF. CDR3 in DNA: TGTGCCACCAGTGATGGACAGGGCACTCTTACGCAGTATTTT.

This clonotype appeared many times. V gene TRBV5-1 combines with J gene TRBJ2-7; D tentatively reads TRBD1 or TRBD2 (5 bases each). CDR1 is SGHRS and CDR2 is YFSETQ in the germline V gene. CDR3 length: 14 residues. V was pared by 4 bases and J by 2 bases, with 13 bases between. The CDR3 DNA sequence: TGCGCCAGCAGCCGGTCCGGGACCCCCTACGAGCAGTACTTC. Translation: CASSRSGTPYEQYF.